The clone carrying this TCR beta chain has just a few counts. V dropped 3 bases and J dropped 7 bases, with 12 bases sitting between them. The V gene's germline CDR1 is MNHNS and CDR2 SASEGT. The CDR3 runs 14 residues. Sequenced by immunoSEQ multiplex PCR; TCRdb stores in-frame clones only, minus some. The sample shows approximately 81,000 clones, 88% of them seen only once. This specimen belongs to a study of OX40 agonist ivuxolimab in advanced cancers. This clonotype was obtained from an adult with an advanced solid tumor such as melanoma, head and neck, liver or kidney cancer. The genes are TRBV6-1 and TRBJ1-4; D unclear. Material: CD4+ or CD8+ T cells sorted from blood, obtained in a trial of the OX40 agonist ivuxolimab. The chain's CDR3 is CASSESGGVEKLFF. The DNA of the CDR3 is TGTGCCAGCAGTGAGTCGGGAGGCGTTGAAAAACTGTTTTTT.